The clone carrying this T cell receptor beta chain occurred a few times. Its target is unknown. The record originates from a study of identical twins. Trimming pared 5 bases from V and 0 bases from J, leaving 13 bases between. From germline, CDR1 is SEHNR and CDR2 FQNEAQ (reference sequence). This CDR3 is built from 15 residues. TCRdb re-analysed the 5' RACE reads in MiXCR, keeping a single row per CDR3 protein. The repertoire holds more than 1.5 million distinct CDR3 sequences, with roughly a third as singletons. Whole-study results and caveats: Fewer insertions characterized abundant cord blood beta clonotypes, whereas memory repertoires showed none.

The sequence derives from a newborn girl in good health. Sequencing was done on a sample of cord blood. The chain has TRBV7-9 and TRBJ1-1, with D possibly matching TRBD1 (5 bases). The DNA of the CDR3 is TGTGCCAGCAGCCCGAATCGACAGCTGAACACTGAAGCTTTCTTT. It codes for CASSPNRQLNTEAFF.